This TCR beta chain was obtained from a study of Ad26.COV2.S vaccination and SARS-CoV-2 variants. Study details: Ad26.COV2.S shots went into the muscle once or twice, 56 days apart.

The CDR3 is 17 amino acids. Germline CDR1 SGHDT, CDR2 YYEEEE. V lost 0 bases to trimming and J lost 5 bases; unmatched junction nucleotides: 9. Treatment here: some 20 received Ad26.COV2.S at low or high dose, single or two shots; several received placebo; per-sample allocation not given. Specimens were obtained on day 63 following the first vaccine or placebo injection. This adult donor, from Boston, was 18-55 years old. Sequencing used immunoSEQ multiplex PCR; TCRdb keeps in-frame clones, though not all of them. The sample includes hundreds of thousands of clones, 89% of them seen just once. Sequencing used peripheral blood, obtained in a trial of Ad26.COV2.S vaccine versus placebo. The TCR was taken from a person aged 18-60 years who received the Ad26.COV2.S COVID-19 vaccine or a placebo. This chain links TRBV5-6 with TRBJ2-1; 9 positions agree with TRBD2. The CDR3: CASSLGWLAGKNNEQFF. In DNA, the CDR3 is TGTGCCAGCAGCTTGGGATGGCTAGCGGGGAAAAACAATGAGCAGTTCTTC.